Following are 19 T cell receptor beta chains from one sample sequenced in a study of shared clonotypes between healthy human individuals. Only in-frame clones appear in the TCRdb table, and some are missing; sequencing was by immunoSEQ multiplex PCR. The table lists roughly 500,000 clones, approximately 81% of them singletons. Material: PBMCs. Every receptor here comes from a middle-aged woman in good health. Some clones in this sample may be carry-over from other donors' samples.

This clone was observed many times. The rearrangement links TRBV6-5 to TRBJ2-5; D is possibly TRBD2 (5 bases). Germline-derived CDR1 and CDR2 are MNHEY and SVGAGI. The V and J ends lost 7 bases and 4 bases respectively, with 13 bases between them. The CDR3 totals 13 residues. CDR3 in amino acids: CASTPGYRETQYF. The CDR3 nucleotides are TGTGCCAGCACTCCGGGATACCGAGAGACCCAGTACTTC.

The chain links TRBV7-3 to TRBJ2-2; the D call may be TRBD1 or TRBD2 (6 bases each). The CDR3 is made up of 15 amino acids. CDR1 SGHTA and CDR2 FQGTGA come from the germline V gene. Trimming took 2 bases from V and 4 from J, leaving 11 bases between them. The CDR3 DNA follows: TGTGCCAGCAGCTTAGGTGGAGGGGGCACCGGGGAGCTGTTTTTT. Protein sequence: CASSLGGGGTGELFF. The full variable domain, completed using reference TRBV7-3 and TRBJ2-2, is GAGVSQTPSNKVTEKGKYVELRCDPISGHTALYWYRQSLGQGPEFLIYFQGTGAADDSGLPNDRFFAVRPEGSVSTLKIQRTERGDSAVYLCASSLGGGGTGELFFGEGSRLTVL.

The CDR3 is CASRPPGQGFHGYTF. The CDR3 DNA reads TGTGCCAGCAGGCCCCCGGGACAGGGGTTTCATGGCTACACCTTC. The chain joins TRBV6-6 to TRBJ1-2, with 10 bases lining up with TRBD1. Per germline, CDR1 MNHNY and CDR2 SVGAGI (reference sequence). Trimming took 6 bases from V and 6 from J; bases not matched to a gene: 10. There are 15 residues in the CDR3.

Ten or more counts support this clone. Distinct nucleotide sequences in the sample also encode this CDR3. V and J are TRBV10-2 and TRBJ2-3; 13 bases fit TRBD2. J gave up 5 bases and V 6 bases, and 14 bases lay outside the gene matches. Germline V gene lookup returns CDR1 WSHSY and CDR2 SAAADI. This CDR3 contains 18 residues. CDR3 sequence (DNA): TGCGCCAGCAGCAAAACTAGCGGGAGGGAAGTAATTCGAGATACGCAGTATTTT. The encoded protein is CASSKTSGREVIRDTQYF.

This chain links TRBV9 with TRBJ1-1; D unresolved. This CDR3 is built from 14 residues. V was pared by 0 bases and J by 2 bases, with 8 bases between. The V gene's germline CDR1 is SGDLS and CDR2 YYNGEE. CDR3 in DNA: TGTGCCAGCAGCGTAGGTAACAGAAACACTGAAGCTTTCTTT. Protein product: CASSVGNRNTEAFF.

J is TRBJ2-7 and V is TRBV15; D unclear. V lost 4 bases and J lost 4, with 5 bases in between. The germline V gene has CDR1 LNHNV and CDR2 YYDKDF (reference sequence). The CDR3 contains 11 residues. For the CDR3, the DNA is TGTGCCACCAGCAACGGTTACGAGCAGTACTTC. Amino acid sequence: CATSNGYEQYF.

With respect to this clone: This likely reflects a read error, since a far larger clone is one base away. This CDR3 is also generated by other DNA sequences in the sample. The V and J genes are TRBV28 and TRBJ1-2; D unclear. The CDR3 totals 16 residues. CDR1 and CDR2 (germline): MDHEN, SYDVKM. The CDR3 nucleotides are TGTGCCAGCAGTTCGGGAACGGAGTACCATTTCTATGGCTACACATTC. Residues: CASSSGTEYHFYGYTF.

This sequence joins TRBV10-3 and TRBJ2-2, with D possibly being TRBD1 (6 bases). CDR3 length equals 13 residues. Germline CDR1 is ENHRY and CDR2 is SYGVKD. Trimming removed 10 bases at V and 0 bases at J, with 9 bases between. The CDR3 here is CASHRANTGELFF. Here the CDR3 DNA reads TGTGCCAGCCACAGGGCGAACACCGGGGAGCTGTTTTTT.

The chain uses TRBV10-1 and TRBJ2-7; 14 bases agree with TRBD2. The CDR3 contains 17 residues. CDR1 WNHNN and CDR2 SYGVQD come from the germline V gene (reference sequence). V was pared by 7 bases and J by 1 base, with 9 bases of the junction left unmatched. The CDR3 nucleotides are TGCGCCAGCAAAACGGGACTAGCGGGAGTAGAGTCCTACGAGCAGTACTTC. The encoded protein is CASKTGLAGVESYEQYF.

This clone has more than one count but fewer than ten. The chain couples TRBV2 to TRBJ1-2, with D perhaps matching TRBD1 (6 bases). The CDR3 extends over 14 amino acids. Germline V gene data show CDR1 as SNHLY and CDR2 as FYNNEI. The V end lost 0 bases, the J end lost 2 bases, and 7 bases lay between the germline ends. Here the CDR3 reads CASSEAGQNYGYTF. In DNA, the CDR3 is TGTGCCAGCAGTGAAGCAGGACAGAACTATGGCTACACCTTC.

The chain couples TRBV4-1 to TRBJ2-5; TRBD1 agrees at 10 bases. V shed 2 bases and J 2 bases; nucleotides not matched to a gene: 5. The CDR3 is 16 amino acids. The germline V gene encodes CDR1 MGHRA and CDR2 YSYEKL. CDR3 coding DNA: TGCGCCAGCAGCCAAAGACAGGGGGCAAATCAAGAGACCCAGTACTTC. It translates to CASSQRQGANQETQYF.

This clone was recorded only once. This chain connects TRBV7-2 to TRBJ1-1; D might be TRBD1 (6 bases). This CDR3 spans 15 amino acids. Trimming took 2 bases from V and 4 from J, leaving 14 bases between them. Germline loops: CDR1 SGHTA, CDR2 FQGNSA. As DNA, the CDR3 is TGTGCCAGCAGCTTAAACGGGGGGCGGGTCACTGAAGCTTTCTTT. Translation: CASSLNGGRVTEAFF.

The rearrangement links TRBV5-1 to TRBJ2-3; no clear D gene. V was pared by 2 bases and J by 4 bases, with 17 bases between. Germline CDR1 reads SGHRS; CDR2 reads YFSETQ. The CDR3 loop spans 16 amino acids. The CDR3 nucleotides are TGCGCCAGCAGCTTTCGCGACCAAAGCCAAGCAGATACGCAGTATTTT. Protein product: CASSFRDQSQADTQYF.

The chain joins TRBV10-3 to TRBJ2-5; D is uncertain. V was clipped by 3 bases and J by 2 bases, with 7 bases between them. The CDR3 has 13 residues. The germline V gene has CDR1 ENHRY and CDR2 SYGVKD. The CDR3 spells CAISEWRQETQYF. The CDR3 DNA is TGTGCCATCAGTGAATGGCGTCAAGAGACCCAGTACTTC.

Details on this clone: Possible read error: a much larger clone is one base away. Here the CDR3 reads CASSVEVGGSSHEQYF. The CDR3 DNA follows: TGTGCCAGCAGCGTAGAGGTGGGGGGGAGCTCCCACGAGCAGTACTTC. The chain couples TRBV9 to TRBJ2-5; 7 bases are shared with TRBD2. The J call may be in error: the DNA end matches TRBJ2-7 better. This CDR3 region has 16 residues. Germline assignment: CDR1 SGDLS and CDR2 YYNGEE.

The sample holds many counts of this clone. This chain joins TRBV5-1 and TRBJ1-6; D is possibly TRBD1 (6 bases). The CDR3 runs 17 residues. V lost 0 bases to trimming and J lost 4 bases, with 14 bases between them. CDR1 SGHRS and CDR2 YFSETQ come from the germline V gene. CDR3 in amino acids: CASSLEGRTAYNSPLHF. DNA for the CDR3: TGCGCCAGCAGCTTGGAGGGGCGGACAGCTTATAATTCACCCCTCCACTTT.

This rearrangement joins TRBV18 to TRBJ2-2; perhaps TRBD1 as D (6 bases). The CDR3 is 15 amino acids. The germline V gene encodes CDR1 KGHSH and CDR2 LQKENI. Trimming left V 3 bases short and J 7 bases short, with 15 bases between. The CDR3 reads CASSPKQGELGELFF. The CDR3 DNA reads TGTGCCAGCTCACCGAAACAGGGAGAGCTCGGGGAGCTGTTTTTT.

The chain has TRBV19 and TRBJ1-3; a weak D match, TRBD1 (6 bases). This CDR3 has 14 residues. V was clipped by 4 bases and J by 4 bases, with 11 bases between them. The V gene's germline CDR1 is LNHDA and CDR2 SQIVND (reference sequence). CDR3 residues: CASSTWTAGNTIYF. CDR3 DNA: TGTGCCAGTAGTACCTGGACAGCCGGAAACACCATATATTTT.

This clone has only one observation. The CDR3 sequence is CASSTTGADGELFF. The CDR3 DNA is TGCGCCAGCAGCACGACAGGGGCGGACGGGGAGCTGTTTTTT. The chain combines TRBV5-1 with TRBJ2-2, with 8 bases fitting TRBD1. The CDR3 is 14 residues long. The germline V gene encodes CDR1 SGHRS and CDR2 YFSETQ. The V and J ends lost 4 bases and 7 bases, in that order; junction bases with no gene match: 6.